The entry that follows covers one T cell receptor beta chain sequence. Its matching antigen is unknown. With 60 Vbeta and 13 Jbeta primers, the PCR was carried out. Clones were sequenced by immunoSEQ multiplex PCR, and TCRdb holds only the in-frame ones, with some missing. Among some 55,000 clones listed, roughly 83% were seen once. The sample originates from a study of cytomegalovirus exposure and HLA in healthy donors. Unrecorded immune exposures were likely, despite nominal health at sampling. V lost 7 bases, J lost 3 bases, and 15 bases lay in between. The CDR3 consists of 14 residues. CDR1 and CDR2 (germline): LNHDA, SQIVND (reference sequence). Study-level results: Reported results showed that the classifier diagnosed cytomegalovirus status with high specificity and sensitivity. In presence/absence analyses, roughly uniform sequencing depth across donors was assumed.

The V and J genes are TRBV19 and TRBJ1-2; D perhaps matches TRBD1 (5 bases). Sequenced: PBMCs. The receptor was derived from a middle-aged man in good health and CMV-seronegative. DNA for the CDR3: TGTGCCAGTACCCCACTTGCGACAGACTATGGCTACACCTTC. It is translated as CASTPLATDYGYTF.